This is a list of T cell receptor beta chains from one sample in a study of shared clonotypes between healthy human individuals. Method: immunoSEQ multiplex PCR; TCRdb's copy keeps in-frame clones and lacks some. This table has 450,000 to 700,000 clones, about 95% appearing once. The sequenced material came from naive CD8+ T cells sorted from blood. The receptors come from a woman between 25 and 40 years old in good health. CDR3s include the opening cysteine and the closing phenylalanine or tryptophan. The D gene is left open where the match is weak. Size tells how often a clone was seen (once, few, many) or the class of an expanded clone, and some rows leave it out.

clone_size	v_call	d_call	j_call	cdr3_aa	cdr3_nt
-	TRBV5-5	-	TRBJ2-3	CASSAEDSTDTQYF	TGTGCCAGCAGCGCTGAGGACAGCACAGATACGCAGTATTTT
-	TRBV11-2	-	TRBJ2-5	CASSLVGGPQETQYF	TGTGCCAGCAGCTTAGTGGGCGGCCCCCAAGAGACCCAGTACTTC
-	TRBV28	TRBD2	TRBJ2-2	CASSLGLAGGDTGELFF	TGTGCCAGCAGTTTAGGCCTAGCGGGCGGCGACACCGGGGAGCTGTTTTTT
-	TRBV5-4	TRBD1	TRBJ2-7	CASSFTGGGFEQYF	TGTGCCAGCAGCTTTACAGGGGGAGGATTCGAGCAGTACTTC
-	TRBV5-5	-	TRBJ2-7	CASSGRQNYEQYF	TGTGCCAGCAGCGGGCGGCAGAACTACGAGCAGTACTTC
-	TRBV7-7	-	TRBJ2-3	CASRKRTLAGGGPDTQYF	TGTGCCAGCAGAAAAAGGACTTTAGCGGGTGGGGGCCCAGATACGCAGTATTTT
once	TRBV7-9	TRBD2	TRBJ2-1	CASESASGTRDVNNEQFF	TGTGCCAGCGAGTCGGCTAGCGGGACCCGAGATGTGAACAATGAGCAGTTCTTC
-	TRBV27	TRBD2	TRBJ2-5	CASSLPTSGKRETQYF	TGTGCCAGCAGTTTACCGACTAGCGGGAAGCGAGAGACCCAGTACTTC
-	TRBV4-1	-	TRBJ2-1	CASSLLFSENEQFF	TGCGCCAGCAGCCTGCTTTTTAGCGAAAATGAGCAGTTCTTC
-	TRBV13	-	TRBJ2-6	CASASVPGSGANVLTF	TGTGCCAGCGCCTCAGTTCCCGGCTCTGGGGCCAACGTCCTGACTTTC
-	TRBV21-1	-	TRBJ2-5	CASSNQGGETQYF	TGTGCCAGCAGCAACCAGGGGGGAGAGACCCAGTACTTC
-	TRBV27	-	TRBJ2-7	CASSPPGQSYEQYF	TGTGCCAGCAGTCCCCCGGGCCAGTCCTACGAGCAGTACTTC
-	TRBV5-1	-	TRBJ2-2	CASSVQASAWGMNTGELFF	TGCGCCAGCAGCGTCCAAGCTAGCGCATGGGGTATGAACACCGGGGAGCTGTTTTTT
-	TRBV9	-	TRBJ2-5	CASSPWIGETQYF	TGTGCCAGCAGCCCCTGGATCGGAGAGACCCAGTACTTC
once	TRBV5-8	TRBD2	TRBJ2-7	CASSFNPGREGYEQYF	TGTGCCAGCAGCTTTAACCCGGGACGGGAGGGGTACGAGCAGTACTTC